The 2 T cell receptor beta chains below all came from one sample that was sequenced in a study of shared clonotypes between healthy human individuals. Sequencing used immunoSEQ multiplex PCR; TCRdb keeps in-frame clones, though not all of them. The sample shows millions of clones, around nine tenths of them seen only once. The sequenced sample consisted of naive CD4+ T cells sorted from blood. Described subset: CD45RA+ positively selected. The receptors were gathered from a man aged 18 to 35 in good health.

This chain links TRBV6-1 with TRBJ2-1; 9 positions agree with TRBD1. The V gene end was trimmed by 7 bases and the J gene end by 3 bases; junction bases not matched to a gene: 7. The CDR3 spans 15 residues. Germline CDR1 reads MNHNS; CDR2 reads SASEGT. CDR3 sequence (DNA): TGTGCCAGCACAAGGACAGGGGAAAACTACAATGAGCAGTTCTTC. Amino acids: CASTRTGENYNEQFF.

CDR3 nucleotide sequence: TGTGCCAGCAGCTCCGAGCCGACGGTTGGCTCCTATAATTCACCCCTCCACTTT. Protein sequence: CASSSEPTVGSYNSPLHF. The J gene is TRBJ1-6, the V gene TRBV5-6; D is ambiguous. V lost 3 bases and J lost 0, with 16 bases in between. The germline gives CDR1 SGHDT, CDR2 YYEEEE. The CDR3 is 18 residues long.